These 19 T cell receptor beta chains share one sample of origin, sequenced in a study of monozygotic twins with inflammatory bowel disease. Reanalyzing the 5' RACE reads, TCRdb keeps one entry per CDR3 protein, without DNA. Its table records approximately 300,000 distinct CDR3 sequences. Sequencing input: blood. These receptors were taken from a human donor with ulcerative colitis or Crohn's disease, or a healthy co-twin of an affected twin (not recorded which).

V usage is TRBV6-5 and J usage is TRBJ2-1; TCRdb proposes TRBD2, but this gene call is untestable without DNA. CDR3 length: 15 amino acids. Germline values: CDR1 MNHEY, CDR2 SVGAGI. The CDR3 sequence: CASSYGLGRDNEQFF.

This chain connects TRBV12-3 or TRBV12-4 to TRBJ2-7. The CDR3 length is 17 residues. The CDR3 protein is CASSLGRPFRSSYEQYF.

The rearrangement links TRBV7-6 to TRBJ2-7; the D call from TCRdb, TRBD1, cannot be confirmed without DNA. The CDR3 loop spans 16 amino acids. Germline loops: CDR1 SGHVS, CDR2 FNYEAQ. The CDR3 region is CASSQHRQPLGYEQYF. The full variable domain, rest sourced from reference TRBV7-6 and TRBJ2-7, is GAGVSQSPRYKVTKRGQDVALRCDPISGHVSLYWYRQALGQGPEFLTYFNYEAQQDKSGLPNDRFSAERPEGSISTLTIQRTEQRDSAMYRCASSQHRQPLGYEQYFGPGTRLTVT.

The chain employs TRBV12-3 or TRBV12-4 and TRBJ1-1; TCRdb calls TRBD1, which cannot be checked without DNA. The CDR3 runs 14 residues. The CDR3 protein is CASSPRDRETEAFF.

The rearrangement uses TRBV28 and TRBJ2-1; the D gene TCRdb calls, TRBD2, cannot be checked with no DNA. CDR3 length: 14 amino acids. Germline assignment: CDR1 MDHEN and CDR2 SYDVKM. CDR3 loop: CASSRQRGNIEQFF.

The V call is TRBV12-3 or TRBV12-4, the J call TRBJ2-6; as DNA is missing, the TRBD2 call by TCRdb cannot be tested. The CDR3 covers 18 residues. CDR3 region: CASSGYGLLFSGANVLTF.

The chain is built from TRBV11-2 and TRBJ1-3. Looked up from germline, CDR1 is SGHAT and CDR2 is FQNNGV. CDR3 size: 14 residues. The CDR3 sequence: CASSLGPPGNAIYF. Full variable domain (rest looked up from reference TRBV11-2 and TRBJ1-3): EAGVAQSPRYKIIEKRQSVAFWCNPISGHATLYWYQQILGQGPKLLIQFQNNGVVDDSQLPKDRFSAERLKGVDSTLKIQPAKLEDSAVYLCASSLGPPGNAIYFGEGSWLTVV.

The J gene is TRBJ2-7, the V gene TRBV7-2; TCRdb returns TRBD2, unconfirmable since there is no DNA. This CDR3 has 13 amino acids. CDR1 SGHTA and CDR2 FQGNSA come from the germline V gene. CDR3 sequence reads: CASSFFQGHEQYF.

The V and J genes are TRBV19 and TRBJ1-5; the TCRdb D gene call, TRBD1, has no DNA to confirm it. The CDR3 is made up of 14 amino acids. Germline values: CDR1 LNHDA, CDR2 SQIVND (reference sequence). CDR3 protein: CASSFDRDIQLQHF.

The chain recombines TRBV20-1 with TRBJ2-4; TCRdb selects TRBD2, and the lack of DNA leaves this call unchecked. This CDR3 spans 16 amino acids. Germline V gives CDR1 DFQATT, CDR2 SNEGSKA (reference sequence). This chain's CDR3 is CSASLLRENPKNIQYF.

The CDR3 sequence: CASSPRTSYTYEQYF. The rearrangement uses TRBV6-1 and TRBJ2-7; TCRdb indicates TRBD1, and absent DNA this call remains unverified. The CDR3 extends over 15 amino acids. Germline loops: CDR1 MNHNS, CDR2 SASEGT.

The chain recombines TRBV7-7 with TRBJ2-5; the TCRdb call, TRBD2, lacks DNA for checking. Germline assignment: CDR1 SSHAT and CDR2 FNYEAQ (reference sequence). The CDR3 is 17 residues long. This CDR3 reads CASSPTTSGGQVETQYF.

The V gene is TRBV10-2, the J gene TRBJ2-7; lacking DNA, the TRBD1 call made by TCRdb goes unchecked. CDR3 length: 12 amino acids. Germline V gives CDR1 WSHSY, CDR2 SAAADI. The CDR3 sequence is CASSHTGDEQYF.

The chain is built from TRBV30 and TRBJ1-5; TCRdb picks TRBD1, but there is no DNA to check that call. The CDR3 has 13 residues. CDR1 and CDR2 (germline): GTSNPN, SVGIG (reference sequence). CDR3 protein: CAWSQGLGQPQHF.

The chain has TRBV6-5 and TRBJ2-5. The CDR3 is 15 amino acids. Germline loops: CDR1 MNHEY, CDR2 SVGAGI. The CDR3 is CASSYSKGKQETQYF.

The chain uses TRBV6-5 and TRBJ1-1; checking the TCRdb D call of TRBD1 is not possible without DNA. CDR3 size: 15 residues. Germline V gene sequence: CDR1 MNHEY, CDR2 SVGAGI. CDR3 loop: CASSSWVWDNAEAFF.

This chain uses TRBV4-1 with TRBJ2-5; TCRdb names TRBD2, which stays unverified in the absence of DNA. The CDR3 consists of 16 residues. Germline-derived CDR1 and CDR2 are MGHRA and YSYEKL. This CDR3 is CASSQRDLDRQETQYF.

The chain combines TRBV29-1 with TRBJ2-2; checking the TCRdb D call of TRBD2 is not possible without DNA. Germline V gives CDR1 SQVTM, CDR2 ANQGSEA. This CDR3 is built from 17 residues. The CDR3 spells CSVALGKRGTNTGELFF.

The chain uses TRBV5-1 and TRBJ2-5; TCRdb's D call, TRBD2, is unchecked because there is no DNA. CDR1 and CDR2 (germline): SGHRS, YFSETQ. CDR3 length equals 14 residues. The CDR3 spells CASSSGREEETQYF.